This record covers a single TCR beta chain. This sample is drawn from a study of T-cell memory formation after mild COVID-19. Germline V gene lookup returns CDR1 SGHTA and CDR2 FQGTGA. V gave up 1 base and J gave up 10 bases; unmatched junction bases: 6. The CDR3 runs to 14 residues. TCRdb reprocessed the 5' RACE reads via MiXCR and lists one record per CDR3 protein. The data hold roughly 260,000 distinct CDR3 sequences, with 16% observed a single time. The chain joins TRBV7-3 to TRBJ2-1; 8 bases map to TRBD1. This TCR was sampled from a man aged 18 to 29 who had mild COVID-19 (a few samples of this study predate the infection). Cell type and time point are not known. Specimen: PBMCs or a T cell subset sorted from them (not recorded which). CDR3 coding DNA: TGTGCCAGCAGCTTAAGGCAGGGGGCAGGAGAGCAGTTCTTC. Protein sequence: CASSLRQGAGEQFF. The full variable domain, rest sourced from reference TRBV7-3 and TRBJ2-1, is GAGVSQTPSNKVTEKGKYVELRCDPISGHTALYWYRQSLGQGPEFLIYFQGTGAADDSGLPNDRFFAVRPEGSVSTLKIQRTERGDSAVYLCASSLRQGAGEQFFGPGTRLTVL.